Listed below are T cell receptor beta chains from one sample, sequenced in a study of blood T cell repertoires in COVID-19. Assay: immunoSEQ multiplex PCR; the TCRdb copy retains only in-frame clones and omits some. The table has more than 60,000 clones, nearly 90% seen once; the top ten hold more than 4.5%. The sequencing input was peripheral blood. These receptors were taken from a man aged 45 to 65 with acute or convalescent COVID-19. The CDR3 runs from the conserved cysteine through the conserved F or W. A D gene is named only where the DNA matches it firmly. The size of a clone is reported for some rows only, either as once, few or many, or as a class for expanded clones.

d_call | j_call | clone_size | v_call | cdr3_nt | cdr3_aa
TRBD1 | TRBJ2-7 | - | TRBV5-1 | TGCGCCAGCAGCACCGACAGGGTGGGAGAGCAGTACTTC | CASSTDRVGEQYF
TRBD2 | TRBJ2-1 | - | TRBV19 | TGTGCCAGTAGTATTCGGACTAGCGACACCAATGAGCAGTTCTTC | CASSIRTSDTNEQFF
- | TRBJ1-1 | - | TRBV7-9 | TGTGCCAGCAGGGAAGGACAGATGAACACTGAAGCTTTCTTT | CASREGQMNTEAFF
TRBD2 | TRBJ2-1 | - | TRBV11-2 | TGTGCCAGCAGCTTGCATAGCGGGAGTGGTTACAATGAGCAGTTCTTC | CASSLHSGSGYNEQFF
- | TRBJ2-3 | - | TRBV11-2 | TGTGCCAGCAGTGAGAGGCTCTATACGCAGTATTTT | CASSERLYTQYF
- | TRBJ1-1 | - | TRBV5-5 | TGTGCCAGCAGCTTAGCGGAACCTGAAGCTTTCTTT | CASSLAEPEAFF
- | TRBJ2-3 | - | TRBV6-1 | TGTGCCAGCAGTGAGGGGCGGAGCACAGATACGCAGTATTTT | CASSEGRSTDTQYF
TRBD1 | TRBJ1-2 | - | TRBV12-5 | TGTGCTAGTGGTTTGGGACAGGGGGACGACTGCTACACCTTC | CASGLGQGDDCYTF
TRBD1 | TRBJ2-4 | - | TRBV20-1 | TGCAGTGCTAGTTTTCAGGGGGCGACCAAAAACATTCAGTACTTC | CSASFQGATKNIQYF
TRBD2 | TRBJ2-7 | few | TRBV19 | TGTGCCAGTAGTCTGGGACTAGTTCGCGAGCAGTACTTC | CASSLGLVREQYF
TRBD2 | TRBJ2-1 | once | TRBV15 | TGTGCCACCAGCAAACTAGCGGGAGTAACGGCAAATGAGCAGTTCTTC | CATSKLAGVTANEQFF
- | TRBJ2-5 | few | TRBV10-1 | TGCGCCAGCAGTGAGTCGGGGGGGCCTGGGAAGACCCAGTACTTC | CASSESGGPGKTQYF
TRBD1 | TRBJ1-4 | - | TRBV19 | TGTGCCAGTAGTATGATTACAGGGGGAACTAATGAAAAACTGTTTTTT | CASSMITGGTNEKLFF
- | TRBJ2-7 | - | TRBV5-1 | TGCGCCAGCAGCTTGGCGGGTACCTCCTACGAGCAGTACTTC | CASSLAGTSYEQYF
TRBD1 | TRBJ1-1 | once | TRBV19 | TGTGCCAGTAGTCCGGGACAGGCCAACACTGAAGCTTTCTTT | CASSPGQANTEAFF
TRBD1 | TRBJ1-3 | few | TRBV5-1 | TGCGCCAGCAGCTTGGCCTACAGGGGCTCTGGAAACACCATATATTTT | CASSLAYRGSGNTIYF
TRBD1 | TRBJ2-3 | once | TRBV5-6 | TGTGCCAGCAGCAGGGCGGTGGACAGGGGACCCACAGATACGCAGTATTTT | CASSRAVDRGPTDTQYF
TRBD1 | TRBJ1-3 | - | TRBV5-1 | TGCGCCAGCAGCTCCGGGACAGGGGGCAATACCATATATTTT | CASSSGTGGNTIYF
- | TRBJ2-6 | - | TRBV19 | TGTGCCAGTAGTACCCAGGGGTCTGGGGCCAACGTCCTGACTTTC | CASSTQGSGANVLTF
TRBD2 | TRBJ2-3 | - | TRBV3-1/TRBV3-2 | TGTGCCAGCAGCCCAGGGACTAGCGGGGCTAGCACAGATACGCAGTATTTT | CASSPGTSGASTDTQYF
- | TRBJ2-7 | - | TRBV5-1 | TGCGCCAGCAGCTTGGTTGCAGGCTACGAGCAGTACTTC | CASSLVAGYEQYF
TRBD1 | TRBJ2-3 | - | TRBV30 | TGTGCCTGGAGTTACGGGACAGGGTCGGATACGCAGTATTTT | CAWSYGTGSDTQYF
- | TRBJ2-3 | - | TRBV6-5 | TGTGCCAGCAGTTACCCGGCGGGGAGCACAGATACGCAGTATTTT | CASSYPAGSTDTQYF
- | TRBJ2-1 | - | TRBV19 | TGTGCCAGTAGTAAGGGGCTCTACAATGAGCAGTTCTTC | CASSKGLYNEQFF
TRBD1 | TRBJ2-4 | once | TRBV4-2 | TGTGCCAGCAGCCAAGAGGGACAGGGAACTACCCAAGGAAACATTCAGTACTTC | CASSQEGQGTTQGNIQYF
- | TRBJ2-1 | - | TRBV12-3/TRBV12-4 | TGTGCCAGCAGTTTCGGGGAGTACAATGAGCAGTTCTTC | CASSFGEYNEQFF
- | TRBJ1-4 | - | TRBV6-6 | TGTGCCAGCAGTCTTACCGCACCTACCTCGGTGACTAATGAAAAACTGTTTTTT | CASSLTAPTSVTNEKLFF
- | TRBJ2-1 | once | TRBV5-5 | TGTGCCAGCAGCACGTCGCGGGACAATGAGCAGTTCTTC | CASSTSRDNEQFF
TRBD1 | TRBJ1-2 | - | TRBV6-5 | TGTGCCAGCCGAACAGGGGGACAGGGGGACTATGGCTACACCTTC | CASRTGGQGDYGYTF
- | TRBJ2-3 | - | TRBV19 | TGTGCCAGTAGGGGACTGGGGACAGATACGCAGTATTTT | CASRGLGTDTQYF
- | TRBJ2-1 | - | TRBV29-1 | TGCAGCGTTGTAGCGACACAGCAGTTCTTC | CSVVATQQFF
TRBD2 | TRBJ2-2 | - | TRBV11-3 | TGTGCCAGCAGCTTATTTCTAGCGGGAGGCACCGGGGAGCTGTTTTTT | CASSLFLAGGTGELFF
- | TRBJ1-6 | - | TRBV6-6 | TGTGCCTCAAAGGAAGGGGTGGATAATTCACCCCTCCACTTT | CASKEGVDNSPLHF
TRBD2 | TRBJ2-1 | - | TRBV27 | TGTGCCAGCAGGCAGGGACTAGCGGGAGGCCTCTACAATGAGCAGTTCTTC | CASRQGLAGGLYNEQFF
- | TRBJ2-7 | - | TRBV24-1 | TGTGCCTCCAGTTACTACGAGCAGTACTTC | CASSYYEQYF
TRBD2 | TRBJ2-3 | - | TRBV4-3 | TGCGCCAGCAGCCGAGAGCGGGGGGGCCAAGATACGCAGTATTTT | CASSRERGGQDTQYF
- | TRBJ1-2 | - | TRBV30 | TGTGCCGGACGGGAGGGTGGCTACACCTTC | CAGREGGYTF
- | TRBJ1-1 | - | TRBV5-6 | TGTGCCAGCAGCTTTCCCGGGGACTACACTGAAGCTTTCTTT | CASSFPGDYTEAFF
TRBD2 | TRBJ2-4 | - | TRBV19 | TGTGCCAGTAGTCCTAGCGGGAGGGAGCTAGCCAAAAACATTCAGTACTTC | CASSPSGRELAKNIQYF
- | TRBJ1-1 | - | TRBV11-2 | TGTGCCAGCAGCCTTACAGGGTCAGGAGCTTTCTTT | CASSLTGSGAFF
- | TRBJ1-2 | - | TRBV5-1 | TGCGCCAGCAGCTTGGAACGGTTGAGTGATGGCTACACCTTC | CASSLERLSDGYTF
- | TRBJ1-6 | - | TRBV6-6 | TGTGCCAGCAGTTACTCTGGCAGGAGAGCGGATTCACCCCTCCACTTT | CASSYSGRRADSPLHF